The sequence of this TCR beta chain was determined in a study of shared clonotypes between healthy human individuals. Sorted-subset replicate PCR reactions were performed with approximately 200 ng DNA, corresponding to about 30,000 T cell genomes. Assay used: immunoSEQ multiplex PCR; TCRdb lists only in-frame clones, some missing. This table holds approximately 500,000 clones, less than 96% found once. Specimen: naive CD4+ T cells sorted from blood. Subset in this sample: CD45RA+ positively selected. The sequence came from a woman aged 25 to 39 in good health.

The CDR3 region is CASSLRGQAKGYTF. The CDR3 nucleotides are TGTGCCAGCAGTTTAAGAGGGCAGGCTAAGGGCTACACCTTC. The rearrangement links TRBV2 to TRBJ1-2; D uncertain. Germline CDR1 SNHLY, CDR2 FYNNEI. The CDR3 extends over 14 amino acids. Between the trimmed V and J ends, which lost 5 bases and 8 bases, there was a span of 18 bases. The variable domain in full, completed from reference TRBV2 and TRBJ1-2, reads EPEVTQTPSHQVTQMGQEVILRCVPISNHLYFYWYRQILGQKVEFLVSFYNNEISEKSEIFDDQFSVERPDGSNFTLKIRSTKLEDSAMYFCASSLRGQAKGYTFGSGTRLTVV.